This T cell receptor (beta chain) appears in the sequencing data of a study of OX40 agonist ivuxolimab in advanced cancers. As for the study in general: Ivuxolimab doses were 0.01, 0.1, 0.3, 1.5, 3 or 10 mg/kg every 2 weeks.

From germline, CDR1 is MNHNS and CDR2 SASEGT. Trimming cost V 5 bases and J 3 bases, with 10 bases left between them. This CDR3 region has 13 residues. Sequencing was performed with immunoSEQ multiplex PCR; in TCRdb, only in-frame clones are kept and a portion is missing. Of about 88,000 clones in the sample, around nine tenths are singletons; the top ten hold 1.5% to 2%. The source was CD4+ or CD8+ T cells sorted from blood, collected in a trial of the OX40 agonist ivuxolimab. The chain joins TRBV6-1 to TRBJ1-1; D is possibly TRBD1 (6 bases). The TCR comes from an adult with an advanced solid tumor such as melanoma, head and neck, liver or kidney cancer. Here the CDR3 DNA reads TGTGCCAGCAGTAGATACAGGGACACTGAAGCTTTCTTT. The encoded protein is CASSRYRDTEAFF.